What follows are 22 T cell receptor beta chains derived from one specimen sequenced in a study of control samples from healthy donors and cancer patients. Some clones are missing from TCRdb's copy, which holds only in-frame ones; the method was immunoSEQ multiplex PCR. The sample consists of some 160,000 clones, roughly 92% of them appearing once. The sample consisted of blood. These receptors all stem from a young woman in good health.

The genes are TRBV6-5 and TRBJ2-1; D may be TRBD2 (6 bases). Trimming took 6 bases from V and 9 from J, leaving 15 bases between them. CDR1 and CDR2 from the germline V gene are MNHEY and SVGAGI. The CDR3 has 13 residues. The CDR3 loop reads CASRKTSIGEQFF. CDR3 sequence (DNA): TGTGCCAGCAGAAAGACTAGTATCGGTGAGCAGTTCTTC.

The V gene is TRBV5-1, the J gene TRBJ2-7; either TRBD1 or TRBD2 may fit D (5 bases each). The length of the CDR3 is 13 residues. Germline loops: CDR1 SGHRS, CDR2 YFSETQ. The V end lost 0 bases, the J end lost 4 bases, and 8 bases lay between the germline ends. The CDR3 loop reads CASSLAREYEQYF. The CDR3, as DNA: TGCGCCAGCAGCTTGGCCAGGGAGTACGAGCAGTACTTC.

The genes are TRBV4-1 and TRBJ2-3, with 10 bases aligning to TRBD2. V was pared by 4 bases and J by 1 base, with 2 bases of the junction left unmatched. This CDR3 is 15 amino acids long. Germline CDR1 MGHRA, CDR2 YSYEKL. CDR3 loop: CASSRLAGGTDTQYF. CDR3 DNA: TGCGCCAGCAGCCGACTAGCGGGCGGCACAGATACGCAGTATTTT.

J is TRBJ2-6 and V is TRBV19; no definite D call. Germline V gives CDR1 LNHDA, CDR2 SQIVND (reference sequence). Trimming pared 3 bases from V and 4 bases from J, leaving 13 bases between. CDR3 length: 16 amino acids. CDR3 sequence (DNA): TGTGCCAGTAGTATTGTGGTGGGCACGGGGGCCAACGTCCTGACTTTC. This translates into CASSIVVGTGANVLTF.

The chain recombines TRBV19 with TRBJ2-6; 8 nucleotides align to TRBD1. After removal of 7 bases from V and 0 bases from J, the junction contained 8 bases not matched to a gene. The length of the CDR3 is 17 residues. Germline-derived CDR1 and CDR2 are LNHDA and SQIVND (reference sequence). Here the CDR3 reads CASTQGQAISGANVLTF. Written as DNA, the CDR3 is TGTGCCAGTACCCAGGGACAGGCGATCTCTGGGGCCAACGTCCTGACTTTC.

This clone showed up just a few times. This chain uses TRBV20-1 with TRBJ1-5, with no clear D. Trimming stripped 3 bases from V and 8 bases from J, with 14 bases between. CDR3 length: 13 residues. The germline gives CDR1 DFQATT, CDR2 SNEGSKA (reference sequence). DNA of the CDR3: TGCAGTGCTAGTGAAGGGAAGGTTGAGCCCCAGCATTTT. It is translated as CSASEGKVEPQHF.

The chain employs TRBV3-1 (or the pseudogene TRBV3-2) and TRBJ2-6; no reliable D call. The V and J ends lost 10 bases and 12 bases respectively, with 7 bases between them. The CDR3 has 9 residues. Per the germline V gene, CDR1 is LGHDT and CDR2 is YNNKEL (reference sequence). The CDR3 loop reads CAIHPVLTF. In DNA, the CDR3 is TGTGCCATCCACCCCGTCCTGACTTTC.

V usage is TRBV24-1 and J usage is TRBJ2-1, with D perhaps TRBD2 (5 bases). There are 14 residues in the CDR3. Trimming pared 3 bases from V and 6 bases from J, leaving 11 bases between. The germline CDR1 and CDR2 sequences are KGHDR and SFDVKD. The CDR3 sequence: CATSDGSVANEQFF. The CDR3 DNA reads as TGTGCCACCAGTGATGGTAGCGTTGCCAATGAGCAGTTCTTC.

The rearrangement links TRBV3-1 (or the pseudogene TRBV3-2) to TRBJ2-7; D is ambiguous. V dropped 1 base and J dropped 2 bases, with 15 bases sitting between them. The CDR3 is made up of 16 amino acids. The V gene's germline CDR1 is LGHDT and CDR2 YNNKEL (reference sequence). The CDR3 sequence: CASSQVPRQRAYEQYF. DNA of the CDR3: TGTGCCAGCAGCCAAGTTCCGCGTCAGAGAGCCTACGAGCAGTACTTC.

The genes are TRBV19 and TRBJ2-6, with D possibly being TRBD1 or TRBD2 (5 bases each). CDR3 length: 17 residues. The ends were cut back, 5 bases at V and 0 bases at J, with 14 bases in the middle. The germline V gene has CDR1 LNHDA and CDR2 SQIVND (reference sequence). The CDR3: CASSPNRGNSGANVLTF. In DNA, the CDR3 is TGTGCCAGTAGTCCAAATCGGGGCAACTCTGGGGCCAACGTCCTGACTTTC.

V gene TRBV5-6 combines with J gene TRBJ1-1, with 8 bases fitting TRBD1. V lost 5 bases to trimming and J lost 5 bases; unmatched junction nucleotides: 8. Per germline, CDR1 SGHDT and CDR2 YYEEEE. The CDR3 is made up of 14 amino acids. CDR3 nucleotide sequence: TGTGCCAGCAGTTCCACAGGGGGTAGGACTGAAGCTTTCTTT. Translated, it gives CASSSTGGRTEAFF. The full variable domain, completed using reference TRBV5-6 and TRBJ1-1, is DAGVTQSPTHLIKTRGQQVTLRCSPKSGHDTVSWYQQALGQGPQFIFQYYEEEERQRGNFPDRFSGHQFPNYSSELNVNALLLGDSALYLCASSSTGGRTEAFFGQGTRLTVV.

The V gene is TRBV19, the J gene TRBJ2-2, with TRBD2 matching over 8 bases. Trimming at V came to 7 bases and at J to 4 bases, leaving 20 bases not matched to a gene. The CDR3 covers 19 residues. Germline lookup yields CDR1 LNHDA and CDR2 SQIVND (reference sequence). CDR3 in DNA: TGTGCCAGTACCCGGCGAGCGGGAGATGTAGTATTCGGCACCGGGGAGCTGTTTTTT. As protein: CASTRRAGDVVFGTGELFF.

The chain joins TRBV5-1 to TRBJ2-7; D is perhaps TRBD1 or TRBD2 (6 bases each). V was pared by 4 bases and J by 6 bases, with 20 bases between. The germline V gene has CDR1 SGHRS and CDR2 YFSETQ. The CDR3 spans 15 residues. The CDR3 sequence: CASSENTGAGLEQYF. The DNA of the CDR3 is TGCGCCAGCAGCGAAAACACGGGGGCTGGACTCGAGCAGTACTTC.

This clone was recorded once. This chain links TRBV7-3 with TRBJ1-1; no firm D call. Per germline, CDR1 SGHTA and CDR2 FQGTGA. The length of the CDR3 is 13 residues. V shed 1 base and J shed 3 bases, with 6 bases lying between them. The CDR3 DNA reads as TGTGCCAGCAGCTTAAAGGGTGACACTGAAGCTTTCTTT. Translation gives CASSLKGDTEAFF. The full variable domain, in which reference TRBV7-3 and TRBJ1-1 provide the parts outside the CDR3, is GAGVSQTPSNKVTEKGKYVELRCDPISGHTALYWYRQSLGQGPEFLIYFQGTGAADDSGLPNDRFFAVRPEGSVSTLKIQRTERGDSAVYLCASSLKGDTEAFFGQGTRLTVV.

This sequence joins TRBV27 and TRBJ2-7; D is uncertain. There are 11 residues in the CDR3. Trimming removed 3 bases at V and 8 bases at J, with 8 bases between. Germline loops: CDR1 MNHEY, CDR2 SMNVEV (reference sequence). For the CDR3, the DNA is TGTGCCAGCAGTTTCGTTGGTCAGCAGTACTTC. Protein product: CASSFVGQQYF.

The table lists this clone with a count of one. The rearrangement joins TRBV9 to TRBJ2-2; D call uncertain. CDR1 is SGDLS, CDR2 YYNGEE, per germline. Trimming cost V 1 base and J 4 bases, with 5 bases left between them. The CDR3 consists of 13 residues. The CDR3 sequence is CASSVSGTGELFF. The CDR3 DNA is TGTGCCAGCAGCGTATCAGGCACCGGGGAGCTGTTTTTT.

This clone was counted once. The chain uses TRBV28 and TRBJ2-5; TRBD1 is a possible D gene (5 bases). Trimming pared 7 bases from V and 0 bases from J, leaving 9 bases between. There are 13 residues in the CDR3. Germline-derived CDR1 and CDR2 are MDHEN and SYDVKM. CDR3 nucleotide sequence: TGTGCCAGCATGACAGCAAACCAAGAGACCCAGTACTTC. It specifies CASMTANQETQYF. The full variable domain, its missing parts supplied by reference TRBV28 and TRBJ2-5, is DVKVTQSSRYLVKRTGEKVFLECVQDMDHENMFWYRQDPGLGLRLIYFSYDVKMKEKGDIPEGYSVSREKKERFSLILESASTNQTSMYLCASMTANQETQYFGPGTRLLVL.

J is TRBJ1-5 and V is TRBV27; D may be TRBD1 (6 bases). CDR1 and CDR2 (germline): MNHEY, SMNVEV (reference sequence). V lost 3 bases to trimming and J lost 4 bases, with 10 bases between them. The CDR3 consists of 14 residues. CDR3 protein: CASSFGQSNQPQHF. In DNA form, the CDR3 reads TGTGCCAGCAGTTTCGGACAGAGTAATCAGCCCCAGCATTTT.

The rearrangement uses TRBV28 and TRBJ1-5; D might be TRBD1 (6 bases). With 7 bases removed from V and 14 bases from J, the gap between germline ends came to 18 bases. Germline assignment: CDR1 MDHEN and CDR2 SYDVKM. This CDR3 comprises 12 residues. The CDR3 sequence is CASTGNPGQKHF. CDR3 nucleotide sequence: TGTGCCAGCACTGGTAATCCGGGACAAAAGCATTTT. The entire variable domain, with the rest obtained from reference TRBV28 and TRBJ1-5, is as follows: DVKVTQSSRYLVKRTGEKVFLECVQDMDHENMFWYRQDPGLGLRLIYFSYDVKMKEKGDIPEGYSVSREKKERFSLILESASTNQTSMYLCASTGNPGQKHFGDGTRLSIL.

The chain combines TRBV15 with TRBJ2-3; TRBD2 might be the D (5 bases). The germline V gene encodes CDR1 LNHNV and CDR2 YYDKDF (reference sequence). The V end was cut by 4 bases, the J end by 1 base, with 21 bases between. CDR3 length: 18 amino acids. The DNA of the CDR3 is TGTGCCACCAGCACCCCCGACGCGGGCAGTGACGGCACAGATACGCAGTATTTT. Its translation is CATSTPDAGSDGTDTQYF. Looking up the rest from reference TRBV15 and TRBJ2-3 gives the full variable domain: DAMVIQNPRYQVTQFGKPVTLSCSQTLNHNVMYWYQQKSSQAPKLLFHYYDKDFNNEADTPDNFQSRRPNTSFCFLDIRSPGLGDTAMYLCATSTPDAGSDGTDTQYFGPGTRLTVL.

The rearrangement links TRBV18 to TRBJ1-2; the D is unclear. Per germline, CDR1 KGHSH and CDR2 LQKENI. The CDR3 is 14 amino acids. V shed 3 bases and J shed 7 bases, with 15 bases lying between them. CDR3: CASSPEADFFGYTF. CDR3 DNA: TGTGCCAGCTCACCTGAGGCGGACTTTTTTGGCTACACCTTC.

The DNA for the CDR3 is TGTGCCAGCAGCGTTTCCGTCGACAGTTATGGCTACACCTTC. Translated: CASSVSVDSYGYTF. The chain couples TRBV9 to TRBJ1-2, with D perhaps matching TRBD1 (5 bases). Germline V CDR1 and CDR2: SGDLS, YYNGEE. CDR3 length: 14 residues. V shed 2 bases and J shed 5 bases, with 13 bases lying between them.